The 12 T cell receptor beta chains presented below share a single source sample, sequenced in a study of T cell repertoires in cytomegalovirus infection. TCRdb re-derived calls from the reads in MiXCR, one entry per CDR3 protein. The top ten hold roughly 9% of the sample, which has hundreds of thousands of distinct CDR3 sequences, 15% to 20% seen once. Sequences were obtained from PBMCs. These receptors originate from a human donor in good health (CMV status not recorded). Some clones in this sample may be carry-over from other donors' samples.

This clonotype was observed many times. V and J are TRBV7-2 and TRBJ2-7, with D unclear. CDR1 SGHTA and CDR2 FQGNSA come from the germline V gene. V lost 6 bases to trimming and J lost 3 bases, with 9 bases between them. The CDR3 spans 12 residues. The CDR3 bases are TGTGCCAGCAGGGATAACAACTACGAGCAGTACTTC. This encodes CASRDNNYEQYF.

The rearrangement links TRBV4-1 to TRBJ2-3; 8 bases match TRBD1. The germline V gene has CDR1 MGHRA and CDR2 YSYEKL. The CDR3 runs to 16 residues. V dropped 1 base and J dropped 0; count of bases not matched to a gene: 3. CDR3 nucleotides: TGCGCCAGCAGCCAAGGGCAGGGGGCGAGCACAGATACGCAGTATTTT. This encodes CASSQGQGASTDTQYF.

V and J are TRBV20-1 and TRBJ2-3; 10 bases match TRBD2. CDR1 DFQATT and CDR2 SNEGSKA come from the germline V gene (reference sequence). This CDR3 is 16 amino acids long. The ends lost 4 bases at V and 6 bases at J; junction bases unmatched: 13. CDR3 in amino acids: CSATIRTSGVGDTQYF. CDR3 in DNA: TGCAGTGCTACGATCAGAACTAGCGGGGTGGGGGATACGCAGTATTTT.

This clonotype was detected only once. The junction does not match germline at one end; this may be a read error. The rearrangement uses TRBV6-2 or TRBV6-3 and TRBJ1-1; D gene uncertain. This CDR3 has 15 amino acids. Germline V lookup: CDR1 MNHEY, CDR2 SVGEGT. The CDR3 sequence is CASRTPLSDHTEAVF. CDR3 DNA sequence: TGTGCCAGCAGGACTCCACTATCGGACCACACTGAAGCTGTCTTT.

This clonotype occurred many times. CDR3 protein: CASSPREGEQFF. The DNA of the CDR3 is TGTGCCAGCAGCCCCCGGGAAGGGGAGCAGTTCTTC. V usage is TRBV12-3 or TRBV12-4 and J usage is TRBJ2-1, with a weak D call TRBD2 (5 bases). This CDR3 spans 12 amino acids. With 6 bases removed from V and 10 bases from J, the gap between germline ends came to 13 bases.

This clonotype was recorded a few times. CDR3 bases: TGTGCCAGCAATTTTGAGGGACTAGCGAGCAGCACAGATACGCAGTATTTT. Amino acids: CASNFEGLASSTDTQYF. The chain couples TRBV12-3 or TRBV12-4 to TRBJ2-3; TRBD2 matches 10 bases. The CDR3 is 17 residues long. The V and J ends lost 7 bases and 0 bases, in that order; junction bases with no gene match: 10.

The gene calls are TRBV28 and TRBJ2-5; the match to TRBD1 covers 8 bases. Losses at the gene ends were 6 bases for V and 7 bases for J; bases not matched to a gene: 7. This CDR3 contains 13 residues. Per the germline V gene, CDR1 is MDHEN and CDR2 is SYDVKM. The CDR3 nucleotides read TGTGCCAGCAGCCCCGACAGGGGAGGGACCCAGTACTTC. Its protein product is CASSPDRGGTQYF.

There are many counts of this clonotype. The CDR3 sequence: CASSLEWGLAGASQETQYF. Written as DNA, the CDR3 is TGTGCCAGCAGCTTAGAATGGGGACTAGCGGGGGCCTCACAAGAGACCCAGTACTTC. The genes are TRBV7-2 and TRBJ2-5; TRBD2 aligns across 14 bases. V was pared by 1 base and J by 2 bases, with 9 bases of the junction left unmatched. The length of the CDR3 is 19 residues. CDR1 is SGHTA and CDR2 is FQGNSA in the germline V gene.

The table lists this clonotype with many counts. This chain uses TRBV19 with TRBJ1-2; D may be TRBD1 (5 bases). Trimming removed 5 bases from V and 3 bases from J, with 10 bases in between. This CDR3 region has 13 residues. Germline values: CDR1 LNHDA, CDR2 SQIVND (reference sequence). CDR3 amino acids: CASSEGPYYGYTF. The CDR3 DNA is TGTGCCAGTAGTGAGGGACCGTACTATGGCTACACCTTC.

The chain links TRBV6-2 or TRBV6-3 to TRBJ2-5; 10 bases fit TRBD2. The CDR3 totals 16 residues. After removal of 0 bases from V and 1 base from J, the junction contained 2 bases not matched to a gene. CDR1 MNHEY and CDR2 SVGEGT come from the germline V gene. This chain's CDR3 is CASSYSLAGLQETQYF. Written as DNA, the CDR3 is TGTGCCAGCAGTTACTCACTAGCGGGGCTCCAAGAGACCCAGTACTTC.

The CDR3 here is CASTVSRYEQYF. The CDR3 nucleotides are TGTGCCAGCACCGTTAGCAGGTACGAGCAGTACTTC. V gene TRBV2 combines with J gene TRBJ2-7, with D uncertain. Trimming removed 7 bases at V and 4 bases at J, with 11 bases between. CDR3 length: 12 residues. Germline V gene lookup returns CDR1 SNHLY and CDR2 FYNNEI.

The rearrangement joins TRBV19 to TRBJ1-5; no clear D. V was cut by 0 bases and J by 7 bases, with 7 bases left in between. There are 13 residues in the CDR3. Germline values: CDR1 LNHDA, CDR2 SQIVND (reference sequence). CDR3 sequence (DNA): TGTGCCAGTAGTATAGAGGGAACACAGCCCCAGCATTTT. Its translation: CASSIEGTQPQHF.